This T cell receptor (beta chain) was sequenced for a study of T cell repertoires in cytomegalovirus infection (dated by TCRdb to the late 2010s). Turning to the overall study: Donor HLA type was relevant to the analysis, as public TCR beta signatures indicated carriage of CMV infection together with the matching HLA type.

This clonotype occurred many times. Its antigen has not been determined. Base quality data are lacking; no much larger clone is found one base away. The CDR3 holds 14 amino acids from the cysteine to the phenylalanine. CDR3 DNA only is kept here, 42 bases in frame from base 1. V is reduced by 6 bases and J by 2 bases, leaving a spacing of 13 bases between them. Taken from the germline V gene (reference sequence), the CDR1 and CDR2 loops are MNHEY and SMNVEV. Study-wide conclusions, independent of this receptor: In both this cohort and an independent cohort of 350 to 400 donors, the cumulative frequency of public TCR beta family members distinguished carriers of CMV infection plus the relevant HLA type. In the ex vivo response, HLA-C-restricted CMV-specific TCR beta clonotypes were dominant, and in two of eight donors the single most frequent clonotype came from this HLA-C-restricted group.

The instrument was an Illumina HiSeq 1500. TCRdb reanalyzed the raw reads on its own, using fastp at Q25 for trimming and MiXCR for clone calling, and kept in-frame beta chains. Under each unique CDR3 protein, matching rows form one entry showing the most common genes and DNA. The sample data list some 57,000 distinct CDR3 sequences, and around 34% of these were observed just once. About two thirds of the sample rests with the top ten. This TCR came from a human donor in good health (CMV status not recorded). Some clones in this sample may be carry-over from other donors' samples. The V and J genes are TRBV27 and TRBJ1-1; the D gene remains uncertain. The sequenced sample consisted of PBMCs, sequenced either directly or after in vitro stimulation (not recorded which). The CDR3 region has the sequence CASSPGRLNTEAFF. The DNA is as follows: TGTGCCAGCAGCCCCGGGAGACTAAACACTGAAGCTTTCTTT.